Included here is one TCR beta chain sequence, with context. The antigen remains undetermined. This sample was included in a study of beta chain features in type 1 diabetes. Turning to the study itself: All samples combined gave roughly 100,000,000 sorted cells for examination. Whole-study findings and limits: Within each of all four CD4+ subsets, Type 1 diabetes patients had TCRB CDR3s that were moderately but significantly shorter. Insertion counts at VDJ junctions were lower in type 1 diabetes patients, who also showed more deletions there.

Germline lookup yields CDR1 SGHTA and CDR2 FQGNSA. V was cut by 5 bases and J by 12 bases, with 23 bases left in between. This CDR3 has 15 residues. One heparinised blood draw averaging about 116 mL was given by each donor. The purity of all sorted populations exceeded 95%. Reverse transcribing all isolated RNA meant expressed TCRB transcripts were sequenced. Clones were read by immunoSEQ multiplex PCR, and TCRdb kept only the in-frame ones, dropping some. This table has hundreds of thousands of clones, approximately 12% appearing once. Input material: naive CD4+ T cells from blood. The sequence was collected from a woman in her late teens or twenties with type 1 diabetes. The V gene is TRBV7-2, the J gene TRBJ2-1, with a tentative D call TRBD2 (6 bases). DNA for the CDR3: TGTGCCAGCAGCCCGGGACTTCTCCAACCGGCCGGGCAGTTCTTC. Amino acid sequence: CASSPGLLQPAGQFF.